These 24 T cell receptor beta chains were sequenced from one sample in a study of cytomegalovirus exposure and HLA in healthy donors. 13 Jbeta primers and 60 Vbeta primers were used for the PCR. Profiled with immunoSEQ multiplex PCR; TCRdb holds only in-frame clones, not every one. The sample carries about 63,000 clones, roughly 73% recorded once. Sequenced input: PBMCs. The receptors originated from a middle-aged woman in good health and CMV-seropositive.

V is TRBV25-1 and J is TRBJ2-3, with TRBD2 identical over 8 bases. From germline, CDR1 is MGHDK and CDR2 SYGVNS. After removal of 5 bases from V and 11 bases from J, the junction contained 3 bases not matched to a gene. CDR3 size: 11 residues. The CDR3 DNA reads TGTGCCAGCAGTCTCGGGGGGGAGCAGTATTTT. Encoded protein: CASSLGGEQYF.

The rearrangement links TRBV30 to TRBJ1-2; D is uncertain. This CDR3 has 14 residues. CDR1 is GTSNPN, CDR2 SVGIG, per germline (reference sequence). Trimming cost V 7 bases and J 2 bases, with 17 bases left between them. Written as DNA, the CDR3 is TGTGCCTCACCCGCGGGGAGGAGGAACTATGGCTACACCTTC. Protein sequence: CASPAGRRNYGYTF.

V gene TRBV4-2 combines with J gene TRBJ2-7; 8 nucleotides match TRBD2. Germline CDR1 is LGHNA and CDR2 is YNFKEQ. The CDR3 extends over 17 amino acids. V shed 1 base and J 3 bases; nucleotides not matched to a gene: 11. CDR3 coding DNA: TGTGCCAGCAGCCAAGGGCCTGGGGGCGGGGGGTTCTACGAGCAGTACTTC. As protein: CASSQGPGGGGFYEQYF.

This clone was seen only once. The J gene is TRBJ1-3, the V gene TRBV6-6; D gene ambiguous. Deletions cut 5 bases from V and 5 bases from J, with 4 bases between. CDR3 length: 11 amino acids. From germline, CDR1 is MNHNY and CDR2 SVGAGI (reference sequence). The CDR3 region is CASSPRNTIYF. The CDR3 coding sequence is TGTGCCAGCAGTCCTAGAAACACCATATATTTT.

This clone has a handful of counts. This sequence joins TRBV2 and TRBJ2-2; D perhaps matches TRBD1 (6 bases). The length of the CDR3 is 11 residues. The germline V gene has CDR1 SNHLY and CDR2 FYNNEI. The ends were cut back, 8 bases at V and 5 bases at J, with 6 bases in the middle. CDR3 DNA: TGTGCCAGCCAGGGGACCGGGGAGCTGTTTTTT. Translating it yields CASQGTGELFF. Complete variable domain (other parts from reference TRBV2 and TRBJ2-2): EPEVTQTPSHQVTQMGQEVILRCVPISNHLYFYWYRQILGQKVEFLVSFYNNEISEKSEIFDDQFSVERPDGSNFTLKIRSTKLEDSAMYFCASQGTGELFFGEGSRLTVL.

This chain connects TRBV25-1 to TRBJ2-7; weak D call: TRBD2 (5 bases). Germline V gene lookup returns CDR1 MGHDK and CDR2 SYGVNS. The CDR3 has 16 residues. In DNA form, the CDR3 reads TGTGCTACTCGCCCCGGAGGAGATGCTAGCTCCTACGAGCAGTACTTC. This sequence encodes CATRPGGDASSYEQYF.

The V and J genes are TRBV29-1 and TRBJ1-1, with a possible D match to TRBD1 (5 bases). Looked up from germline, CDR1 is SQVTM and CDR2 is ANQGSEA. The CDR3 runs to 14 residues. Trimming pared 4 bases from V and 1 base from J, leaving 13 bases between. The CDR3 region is CSVVVRGGNTEAFF. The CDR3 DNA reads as TGCAGCGTTGTCGTTCGGGGGGGGAACACTGAAGCTTTCTTT.

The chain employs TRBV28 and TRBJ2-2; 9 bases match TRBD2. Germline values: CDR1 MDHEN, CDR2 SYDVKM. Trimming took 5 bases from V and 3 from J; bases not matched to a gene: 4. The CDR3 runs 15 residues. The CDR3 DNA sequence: TGTGCCAGCAGTCTTAGCGGGGGCTACACCGGGGAGCTGTTTTTT. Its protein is CASSLSGGYTGELFF.

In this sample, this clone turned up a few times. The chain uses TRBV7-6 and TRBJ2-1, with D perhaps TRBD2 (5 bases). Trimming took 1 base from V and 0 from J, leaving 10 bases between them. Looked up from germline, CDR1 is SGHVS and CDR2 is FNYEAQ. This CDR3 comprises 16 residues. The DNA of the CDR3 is TGTGCCAGCAGCTTAGACCTGGGGAGCTCCTACAATGAGCAGTTCTTC. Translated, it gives CASSLDLGSSYNEQFF.

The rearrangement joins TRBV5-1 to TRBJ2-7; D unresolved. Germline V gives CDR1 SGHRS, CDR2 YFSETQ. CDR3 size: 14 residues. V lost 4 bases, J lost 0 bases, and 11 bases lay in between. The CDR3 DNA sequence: TGCGCCAGCAGCACTATGACGAGCTCCTACGAGCAGTACTTC. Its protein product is CASSTMTSSYEQYF.

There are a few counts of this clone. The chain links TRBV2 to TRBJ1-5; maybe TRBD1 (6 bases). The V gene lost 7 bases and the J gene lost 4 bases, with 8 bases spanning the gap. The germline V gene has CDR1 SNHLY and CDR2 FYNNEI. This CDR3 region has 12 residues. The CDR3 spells CASTDSNQPQHF. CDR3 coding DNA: TGTGCCAGCACGGACAGTAATCAGCCCCAGCATTTT.

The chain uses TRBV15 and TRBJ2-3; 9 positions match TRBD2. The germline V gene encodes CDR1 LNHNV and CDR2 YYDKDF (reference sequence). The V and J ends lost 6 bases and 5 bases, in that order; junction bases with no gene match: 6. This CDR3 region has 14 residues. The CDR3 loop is CATRIAGALDTQYF. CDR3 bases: TGTGCCACCAGGATAGCGGGGGCCCTAGATACGCAGTATTTT.

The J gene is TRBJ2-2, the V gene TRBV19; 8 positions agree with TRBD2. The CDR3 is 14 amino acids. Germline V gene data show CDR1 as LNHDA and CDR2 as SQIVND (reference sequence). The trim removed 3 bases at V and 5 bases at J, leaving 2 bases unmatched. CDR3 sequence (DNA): TGTGCCAGTAGTATTCAGCGGGGGACCGGGGAGCTGTTTTTT. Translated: CASSIQRGTGELFF. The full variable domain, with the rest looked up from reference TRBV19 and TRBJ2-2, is DGGITQSPKYLFRKEGQNVTLSCEQNLNHDAMYWYRQDPGQGLRLIYYSQIVNDFQKGDIAEGYSVSREKKESFPLTVTSAQKNPTAFYLCASSIQRGTGELFFGEGSRLTVL.

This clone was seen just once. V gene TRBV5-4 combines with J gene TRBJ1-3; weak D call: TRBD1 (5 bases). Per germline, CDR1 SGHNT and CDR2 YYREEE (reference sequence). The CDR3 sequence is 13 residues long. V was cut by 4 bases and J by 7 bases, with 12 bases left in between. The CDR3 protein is CASSQGLPNTIYF. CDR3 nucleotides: TGTGCCAGCAGCCAGGGACTTCCCAACACCATATATTTT.

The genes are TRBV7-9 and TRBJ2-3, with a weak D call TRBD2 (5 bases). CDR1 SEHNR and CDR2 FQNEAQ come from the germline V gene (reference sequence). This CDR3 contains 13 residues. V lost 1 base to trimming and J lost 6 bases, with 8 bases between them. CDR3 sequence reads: CASSLGTGDTQYF. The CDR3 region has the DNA TGTGCCAGCAGCTTAGGTACGGGGGATACGCAGTATTTT. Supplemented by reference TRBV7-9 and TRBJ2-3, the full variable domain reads DTGVSQNPRHKITKRGQNVTFRCDPISEHNRLYWYRQTLGQGPEFLTYFQNEAQLEKSRLLSDRFSAERPKGSFSTLEIQRTEQGDSAMYLCASSLGTGDTQYFGPGTRLTVL.

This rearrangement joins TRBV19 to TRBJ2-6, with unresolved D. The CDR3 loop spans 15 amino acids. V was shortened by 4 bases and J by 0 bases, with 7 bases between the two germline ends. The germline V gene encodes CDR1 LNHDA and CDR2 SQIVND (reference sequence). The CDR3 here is CASSTPRSGANVLTF. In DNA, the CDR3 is TGTGCCAGTAGTACCCCGCGCTCTGGGGCCAACGTCCTGACTTTC.

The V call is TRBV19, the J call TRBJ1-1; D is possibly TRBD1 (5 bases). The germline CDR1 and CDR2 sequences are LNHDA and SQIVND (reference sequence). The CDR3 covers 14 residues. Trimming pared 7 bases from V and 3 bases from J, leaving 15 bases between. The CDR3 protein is CASMAGRTDTEAFF. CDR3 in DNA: TGTGCCAGTATGGCGGGGCGGACGGACACTGAAGCTTTCTTT.

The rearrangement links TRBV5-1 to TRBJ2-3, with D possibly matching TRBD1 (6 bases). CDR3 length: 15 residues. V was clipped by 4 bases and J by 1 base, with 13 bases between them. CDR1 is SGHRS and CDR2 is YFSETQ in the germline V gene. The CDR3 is CASSLSRQGTDTQYF. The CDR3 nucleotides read TGCGCCAGCAGCCTGAGCAGACAGGGCACAGATACGCAGTATTTT.

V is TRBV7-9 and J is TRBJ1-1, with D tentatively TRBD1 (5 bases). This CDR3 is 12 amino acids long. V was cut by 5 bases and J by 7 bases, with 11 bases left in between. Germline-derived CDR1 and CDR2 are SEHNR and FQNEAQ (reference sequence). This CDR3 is CASSGGLGEAFF. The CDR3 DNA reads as TGTGCCAGCAGCGGGGGACTGGGTGAAGCTTTCTTT. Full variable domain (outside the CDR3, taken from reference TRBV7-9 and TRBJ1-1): DTGVSQNPRHKITKRGQNVTFRCDPISEHNRLYWYRQTLGQGPEFLTYFQNEAQLEKSRLLSDRFSAERPKGSFSTLEIQRTEQGDSAMYLCASSGGLGEAFFGQGTRLTVV.

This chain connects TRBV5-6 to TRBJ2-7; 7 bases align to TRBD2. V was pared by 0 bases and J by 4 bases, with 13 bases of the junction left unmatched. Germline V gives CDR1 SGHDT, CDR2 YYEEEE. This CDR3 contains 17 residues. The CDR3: CASSLVAGPGTPYEQYF. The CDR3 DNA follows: TGTGCCAGCAGCTTGGTAGCGGGCCCCGGGACCCCATACGAGCAGTACTTC.

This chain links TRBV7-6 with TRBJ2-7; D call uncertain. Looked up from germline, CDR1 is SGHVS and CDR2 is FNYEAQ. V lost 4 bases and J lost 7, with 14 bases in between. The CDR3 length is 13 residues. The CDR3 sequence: CASSSLSGGEQYF. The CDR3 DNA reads TGTGCCAGCAGCTCCTTATCGGGTGGGGAGCAGTACTTC. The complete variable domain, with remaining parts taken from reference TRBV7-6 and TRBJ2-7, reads GAGVSQSPRYKVTKRGQDVALRCDPISGHVSLYWYRQALGQGPEFLTYFNYEAQQDKSGLPNDRFSAERPEGSISTLTIQRTEQRDSAMYRCASSSLSGGEQYFGPGTRLTVT.

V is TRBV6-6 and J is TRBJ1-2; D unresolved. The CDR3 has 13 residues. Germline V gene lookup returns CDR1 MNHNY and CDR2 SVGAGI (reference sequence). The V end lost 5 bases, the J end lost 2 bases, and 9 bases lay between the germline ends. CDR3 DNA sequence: TGTGCCAGCAGTCACAGTTTGAACTATGGCTACACCTTC. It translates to CASSHSLNYGYTF.

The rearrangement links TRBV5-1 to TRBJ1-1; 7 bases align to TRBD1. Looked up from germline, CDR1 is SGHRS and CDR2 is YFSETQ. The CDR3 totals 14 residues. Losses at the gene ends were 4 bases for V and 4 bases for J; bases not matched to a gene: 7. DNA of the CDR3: TGCGCCAGCAGCCCCGATGGACAGGCCACTGAAGCTTTCTTT. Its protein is CASSPDGQATEAFF.

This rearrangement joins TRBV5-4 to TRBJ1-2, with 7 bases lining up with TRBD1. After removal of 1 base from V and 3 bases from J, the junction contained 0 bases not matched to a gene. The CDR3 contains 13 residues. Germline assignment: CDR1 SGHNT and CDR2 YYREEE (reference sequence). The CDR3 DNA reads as TGTGCCAGCAGCTTGACAGGGGACTATGGCTACACCTTC. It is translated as CASSLTGDYGYTF.